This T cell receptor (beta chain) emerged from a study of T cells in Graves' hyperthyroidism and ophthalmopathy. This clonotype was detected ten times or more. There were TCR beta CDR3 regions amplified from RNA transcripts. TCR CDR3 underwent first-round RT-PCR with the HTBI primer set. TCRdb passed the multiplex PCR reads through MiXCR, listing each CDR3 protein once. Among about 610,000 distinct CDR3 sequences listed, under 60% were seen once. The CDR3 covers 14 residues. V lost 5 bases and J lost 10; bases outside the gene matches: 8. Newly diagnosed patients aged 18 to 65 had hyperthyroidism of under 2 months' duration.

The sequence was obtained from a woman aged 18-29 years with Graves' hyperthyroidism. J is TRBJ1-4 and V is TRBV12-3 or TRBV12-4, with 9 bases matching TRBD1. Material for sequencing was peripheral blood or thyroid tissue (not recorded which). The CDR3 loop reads CASSRTGGVGKLFF. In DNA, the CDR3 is TGTGCCAGCAGTCGCACAGGGGGCGTTGGAAAACTGTTTTTT.